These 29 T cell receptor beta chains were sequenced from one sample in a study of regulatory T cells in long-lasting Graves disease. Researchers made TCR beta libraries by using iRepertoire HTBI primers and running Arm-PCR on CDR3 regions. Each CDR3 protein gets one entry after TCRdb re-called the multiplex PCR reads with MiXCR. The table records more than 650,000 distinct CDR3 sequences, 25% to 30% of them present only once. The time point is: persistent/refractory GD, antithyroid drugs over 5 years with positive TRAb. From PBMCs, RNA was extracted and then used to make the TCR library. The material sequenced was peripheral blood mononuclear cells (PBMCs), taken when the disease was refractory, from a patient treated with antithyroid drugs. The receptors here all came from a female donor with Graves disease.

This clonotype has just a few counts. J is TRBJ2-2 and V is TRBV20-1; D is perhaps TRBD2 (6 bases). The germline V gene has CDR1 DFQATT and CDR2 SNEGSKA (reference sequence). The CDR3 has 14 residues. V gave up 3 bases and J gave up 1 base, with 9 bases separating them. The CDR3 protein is CSASRLENTGELFF. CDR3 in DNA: TGCAGTGCTAGTCGACTAGAGAACACCGGGGAGCTGTTTTTT.

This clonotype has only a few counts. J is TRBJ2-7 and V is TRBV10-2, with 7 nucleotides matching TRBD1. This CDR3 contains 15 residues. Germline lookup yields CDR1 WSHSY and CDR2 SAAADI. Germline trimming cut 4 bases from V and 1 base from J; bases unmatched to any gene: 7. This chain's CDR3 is CASSGRQGGSYEQYF. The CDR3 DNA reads TGCGCCAGCAGTGGTAGACAGGGTGGTTCCTACGAGCAGTACTTC.

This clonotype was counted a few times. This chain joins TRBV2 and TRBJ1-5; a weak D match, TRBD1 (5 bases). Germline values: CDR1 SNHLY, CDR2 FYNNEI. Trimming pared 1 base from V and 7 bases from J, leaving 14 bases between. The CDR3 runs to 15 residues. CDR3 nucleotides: TGTGCCAGCAGTGAAGTGGCAGGGCTTGGGCAGCCCCAGCATTTT. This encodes CASSEVAGLGQPQHF.

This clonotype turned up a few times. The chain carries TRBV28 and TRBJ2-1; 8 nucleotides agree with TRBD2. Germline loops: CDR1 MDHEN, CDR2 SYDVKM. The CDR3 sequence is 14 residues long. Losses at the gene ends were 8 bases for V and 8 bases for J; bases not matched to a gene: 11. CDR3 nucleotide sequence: TGTGCCAGCGCGACTAGCGCCTCTAGGGATGAGCAGTTCTTC. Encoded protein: CASATSASRDEQFF. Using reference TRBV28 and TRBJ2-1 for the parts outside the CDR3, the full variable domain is DVKVTQSSRYLVKRTGEKVFLECVQDMDHENMFWYRQDPGLGLRLIYFSYDVKMKEKGDIPEGYSVSREKKERFSLILESASTNQTSMYLCASATSASRDEQFFGPGTRLTVL.

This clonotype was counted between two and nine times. The CDR3 region has the DNA TGTGCCAGCAGTTACGCTGCAGGAGTGAACACTGAAGCTTTCTTT. It is translated as CASSYAAGVNTEAFF. This sequence joins TRBV6-2 or TRBV6-3 and TRBJ1-1; D unresolved. The CDR3 runs 15 residues. Germline V CDR1 and CDR2: MNHEY, SVGEGT. V lost 2 bases and J 0 bases, leaving 10 bases between the germline ends.

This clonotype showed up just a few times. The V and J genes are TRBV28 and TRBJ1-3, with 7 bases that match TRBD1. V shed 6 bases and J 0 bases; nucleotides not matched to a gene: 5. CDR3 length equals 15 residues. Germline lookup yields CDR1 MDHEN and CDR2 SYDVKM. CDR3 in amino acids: CASSPGQVSGNTIYF. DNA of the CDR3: TGTGCCAGCAGCCCAGGACAGGTCTCTGGAAACACCATATATTTT.

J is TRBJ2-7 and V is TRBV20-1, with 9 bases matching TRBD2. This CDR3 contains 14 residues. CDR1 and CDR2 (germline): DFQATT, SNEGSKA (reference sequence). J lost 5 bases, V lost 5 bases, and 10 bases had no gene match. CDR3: CSAPLRTSDDEQYF. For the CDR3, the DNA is TGCAGTGCTCCCCTTAGGACTAGCGACGACGAGCAGTACTTC.

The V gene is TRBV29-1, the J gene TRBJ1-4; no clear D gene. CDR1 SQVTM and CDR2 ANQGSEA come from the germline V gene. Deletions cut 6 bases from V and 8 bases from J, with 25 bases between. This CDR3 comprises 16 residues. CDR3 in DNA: TGCAGCGTACTAACCTTTAAACCCGGCGCGACAGAAAAACTGTTTTTT. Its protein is CSVLTFKPGATEKLFF.

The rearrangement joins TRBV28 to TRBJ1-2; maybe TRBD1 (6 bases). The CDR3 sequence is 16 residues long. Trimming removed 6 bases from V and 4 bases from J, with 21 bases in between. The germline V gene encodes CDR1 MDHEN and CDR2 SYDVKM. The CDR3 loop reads CASSENRDQLVYGYTF. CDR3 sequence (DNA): TGTGCCAGCAGCGAAAACAGGGACCAATTGGTCTATGGCTACACCTTC.

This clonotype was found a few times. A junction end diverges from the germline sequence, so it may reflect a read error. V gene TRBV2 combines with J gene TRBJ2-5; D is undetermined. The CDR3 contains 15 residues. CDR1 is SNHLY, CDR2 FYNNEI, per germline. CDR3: CASSEGRPHQGTQYF. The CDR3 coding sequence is TGTGCCAGCAGTGAAGGCAGGCCTCATCAAGGGACCCAGTACTTC.

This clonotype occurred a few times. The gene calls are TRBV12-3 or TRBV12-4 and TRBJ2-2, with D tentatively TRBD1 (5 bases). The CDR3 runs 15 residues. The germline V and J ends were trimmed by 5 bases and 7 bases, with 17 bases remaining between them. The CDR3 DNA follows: TGTGCCAGCAGTATCGTGGCAGGGTGGAACGGGGAGCTGTTTTTT. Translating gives CASSIVAGWNGELFF.

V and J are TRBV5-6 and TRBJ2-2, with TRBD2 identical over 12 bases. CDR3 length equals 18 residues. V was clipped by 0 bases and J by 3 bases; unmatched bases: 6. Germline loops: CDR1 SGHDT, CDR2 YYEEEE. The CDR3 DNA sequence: TGTGCCAGCAGCTTGGTGGGACTAGCGGGTACGGACACCGGGGAGCTGTTTTTT. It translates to CASSLVGLAGTDTGELFF.

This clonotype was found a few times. CDR3 protein: CASSFGQTTYGYTF. Written as DNA, the CDR3 is TGTGCCAGCAGTTTTGGGCAGACCACCTATGGCTACACCTTC. The J gene is TRBJ1-2, the V gene TRBV12-3 or TRBV12-4; D is uncertain. The V gene lost 3 bases and the J gene lost 4 bases, with 12 bases spanning the gap. CDR3 size: 14 residues.

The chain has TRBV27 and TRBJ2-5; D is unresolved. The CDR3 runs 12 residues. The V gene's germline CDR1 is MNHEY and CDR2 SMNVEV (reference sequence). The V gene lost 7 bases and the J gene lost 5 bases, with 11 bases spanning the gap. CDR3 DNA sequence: TGTGCCAGCAATCTGCCCGGGGAGACCCAGTACTTC. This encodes CASNLPGETQYF.

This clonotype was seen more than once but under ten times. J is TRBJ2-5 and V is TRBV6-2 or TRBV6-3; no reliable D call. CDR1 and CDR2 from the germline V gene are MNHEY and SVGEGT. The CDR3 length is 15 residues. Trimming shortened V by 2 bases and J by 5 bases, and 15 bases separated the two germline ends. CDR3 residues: CASSYGFGVGETQYF. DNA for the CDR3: TGTGCCAGCAGTTACGGCTTTGGGGTTGGGGAGACCCAGTACTTC.

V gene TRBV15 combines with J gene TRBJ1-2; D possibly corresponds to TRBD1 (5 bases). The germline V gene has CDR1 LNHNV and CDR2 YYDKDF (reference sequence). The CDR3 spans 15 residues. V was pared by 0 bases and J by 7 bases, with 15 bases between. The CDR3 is CATSRDRGGAGGYTF. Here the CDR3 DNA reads TGTGCCACCAGCAGAGATAGGGGAGGGGCTGGTGGCTACACCTTC. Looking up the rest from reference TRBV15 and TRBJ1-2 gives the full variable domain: DAMVIQNPRYQVTQFGKPVTLSCSQTLNHNVMYWYQQKSSQAPKLLFHYYDKDFNNEADTPDNFQSRRPNTSFCFLDIRSPGLGDTAMYLCATSRDRGGAGGYTFGSGTRLTVV.

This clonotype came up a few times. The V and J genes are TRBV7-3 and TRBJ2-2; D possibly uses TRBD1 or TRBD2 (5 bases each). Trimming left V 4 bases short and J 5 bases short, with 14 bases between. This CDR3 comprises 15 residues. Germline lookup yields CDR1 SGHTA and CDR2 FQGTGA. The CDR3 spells CASSSTGTGTGELFF. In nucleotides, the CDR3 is TGTGCCAGCAGCTCCACCGGGACGGGGACCGGGGAGCTGTTTTTT.

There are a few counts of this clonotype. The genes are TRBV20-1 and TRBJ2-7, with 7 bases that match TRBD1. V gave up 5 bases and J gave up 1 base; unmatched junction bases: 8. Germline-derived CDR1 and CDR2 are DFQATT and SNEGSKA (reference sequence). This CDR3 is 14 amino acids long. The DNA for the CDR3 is TGCAGTGCTGGATCCGGCAGGGGGTCCTACGAGCAGTACTTC. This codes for CSAGSGRGSYEQYF.

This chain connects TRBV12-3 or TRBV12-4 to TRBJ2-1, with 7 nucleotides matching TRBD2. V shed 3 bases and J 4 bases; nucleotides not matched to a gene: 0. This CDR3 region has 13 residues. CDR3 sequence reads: CASSFGRYNEQFF. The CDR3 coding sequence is TGTGCCAGCAGTTTCGGGAGGTACAATGAGCAGTTCTTC.

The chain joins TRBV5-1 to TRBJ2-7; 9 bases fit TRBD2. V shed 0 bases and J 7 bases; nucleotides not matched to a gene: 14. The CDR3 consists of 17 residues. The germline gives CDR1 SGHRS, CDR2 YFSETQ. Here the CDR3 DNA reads TGCGCCAGCAGCTTGGTTGGTCTAGCGGGGACGAAGGGGGAGCAGTACTTC. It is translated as CASSLVGLAGTKGEQYF. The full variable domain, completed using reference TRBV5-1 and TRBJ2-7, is KAGVTQTPRYLIKTRGQQVTLSCSPISGHRSVSWYQQTPGQGLQFLFEYFSETQRNKGNFPGRFSGRQFSNSRSEMNVSTLELGDSALYLCASSLVGLAGTKGEQYFGPGTRLTVT.

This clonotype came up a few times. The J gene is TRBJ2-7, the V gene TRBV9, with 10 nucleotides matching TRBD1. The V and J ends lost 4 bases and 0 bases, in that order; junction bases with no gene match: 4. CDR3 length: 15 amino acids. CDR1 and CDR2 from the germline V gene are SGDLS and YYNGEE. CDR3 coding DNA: TGTGCCAGCAGCTCGGGACAGGGGCGCTCCTACGAGCAGTACTTC. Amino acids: CASSSGQGRSYEQYF.

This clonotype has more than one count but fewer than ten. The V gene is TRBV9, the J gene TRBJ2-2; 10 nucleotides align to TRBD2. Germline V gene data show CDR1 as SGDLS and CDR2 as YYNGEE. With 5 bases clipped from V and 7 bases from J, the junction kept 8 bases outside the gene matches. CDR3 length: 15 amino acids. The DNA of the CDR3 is TGTGCCAGCAGTCCCAGCGGGAGGGCCGGCGGGGAGCTGTTTTTT. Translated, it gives CASSPSGRAGGELFF.

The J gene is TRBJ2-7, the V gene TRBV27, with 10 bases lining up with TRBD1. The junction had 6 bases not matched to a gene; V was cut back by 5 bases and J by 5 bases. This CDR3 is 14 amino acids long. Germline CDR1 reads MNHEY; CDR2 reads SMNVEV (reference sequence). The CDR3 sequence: CASSTGTGVNEQYF. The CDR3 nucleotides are TGTGCCAGCAGTACCGGGACAGGGGTAAACGAGCAGTACTTC.

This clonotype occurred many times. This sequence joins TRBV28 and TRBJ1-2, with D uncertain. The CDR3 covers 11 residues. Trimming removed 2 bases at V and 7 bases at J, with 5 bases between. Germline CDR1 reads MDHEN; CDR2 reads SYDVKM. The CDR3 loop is CASSLGGGYTF. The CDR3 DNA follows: TGTGCCAGCAGTTTAGGTGGTGGCTACACCTTC.

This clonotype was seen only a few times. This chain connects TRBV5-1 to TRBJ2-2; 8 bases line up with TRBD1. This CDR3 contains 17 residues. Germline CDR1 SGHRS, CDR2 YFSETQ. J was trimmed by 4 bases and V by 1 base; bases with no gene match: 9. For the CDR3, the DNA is TGCGCCAGCAGCTTGCCACTCAGGGGGCGCAGCACCGGGGAGCTGTTTTTT. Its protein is CASSLPLRGRSTGELFF.

The CDR3 DNA is TGTGCCAGCAGCCAGCAGACAGGGTGGGGAAACACCATATATTTT. It is translated as CASSQQTGWGNTIYF. The chain employs TRBV3-1 and TRBJ1-3; TRBD1 matches 7 bases. The CDR3 runs to 15 residues. V lost 3 bases and J lost 4; bases outside the gene matches: 6. The germline V gene encodes CDR1 LGHDT and CDR2 YNNKEL (reference sequence). The complete variable domain, with remaining parts taken from reference TRBV3-1 and TRBJ1-3, reads DTAVSQTPKYLVTQMGNDKSIKCEQNLGHDTMYWYKQDSKKFLKIMFSYNNKELIINETVPNRFSPKSPDKAHLNLHINSLELGDSAVYFCASSQQTGWGNTIYFGEGSWLTVV.

CDR3 sequence (DNA): TGTGCCAGCAGCAGGACAAGGCGGAGCAATCAGCCCCAGCATTTT. Protein product: CASSRTRRSNQPQHF. This chain joins TRBV12-3 or TRBV12-4 and TRBJ1-5; TRBD1 might be the D (5 bases). CDR3 length equals 15 residues. V lost 6 bases to trimming and J lost 1 base, with 13 bases between them.

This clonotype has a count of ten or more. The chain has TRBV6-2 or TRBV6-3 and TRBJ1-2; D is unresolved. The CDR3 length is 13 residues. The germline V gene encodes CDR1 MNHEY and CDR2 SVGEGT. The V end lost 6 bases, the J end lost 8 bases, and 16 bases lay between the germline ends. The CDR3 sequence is CASSQASVGGYTF. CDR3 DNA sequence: TGTGCCAGCAGCCAGGCGTCGGTAGGGGGCTACACCTTC.

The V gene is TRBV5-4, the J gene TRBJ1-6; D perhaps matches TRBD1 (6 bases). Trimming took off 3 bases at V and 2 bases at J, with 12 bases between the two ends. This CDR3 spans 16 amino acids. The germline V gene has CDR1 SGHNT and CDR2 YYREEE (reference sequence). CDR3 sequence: CASSSSSGAYNSPLHF. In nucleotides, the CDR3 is TGTGCCAGCAGCTCCTCGTCAGGGGCCTATAATTCACCCCTCCACTTT. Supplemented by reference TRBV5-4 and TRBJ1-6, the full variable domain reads ETGVTQSPTHLIKTRGQQVTLRCSSQSGHNTVSWYQQALGQGPQFIFQYYREEENGRGNFPPRFSGLQFPNYSSELNVNALELDDSALYLCASSSSSGAYNSPLHFGNGTRLTVT.